This TCR beta chain was sequenced in a study of cytomegalovirus exposure and HLA in healthy donors. Notes on the study in general: Earlier analysis yielded a pattern in which most TCR beta V segments were productive about 90% or about 30% of the time. Follow-up analysis later connected one missense variant in DCLRE1C with trimming of TCR beta V- and J-genes. An analysis that was carried out later associated 15,000 to 20,000 TCR beta sequences with HLA alleles at 0.05 false discovery rate.

In the case of this clone: Its antigen is currently unknown.

The PCR employed 60 Vbeta primers together with 13 Jbeta primers. Generated by immunoSEQ multiplex PCR, the TCRdb table keeps only in-frame clones and is missing some. The sample includes 200,000 or so clones, 80% to 85% seen only once; the top ten take about 0.26%. The V end lost 4 bases, the J end lost 2 bases, and 7 bases lay between the germline ends. The CDR3 covers 13 residues. Germline V gives CDR1 SGHAT, CDR2 FQNNGV. This rearrangement joins TRBV11-2 to TRBJ2-3; D is undetermined. This TCR came from a boy younger than 18 in good health and CMV-seronegative. The source material was PBMCs. CDR3 region: CASSSSPTDTQYF. CDR3 nucleotide sequence: TGTGCCAGCAGCTCCTCCCCCACAGATACGCAGTATTTT.